A single sample is the source of the 13 T cell receptor beta chains below, sequenced in a study of T cell clonality in common variable immunodeficiency. Some clones are missing from TCRdb's copy, which holds only in-frame ones; the method was immunoSEQ multiplex PCR. Singletons are absent from the sample, which has 57,000 or so clones. Sequenced sample: peripheral blood mononuclear cells. These receptor sequences come from a person aged 18 to 69 in good health.

Turning to this clone: The read ends 3 residues early relative to the CDR3; the germline J gene fills the gap. The chain is built from TRBV5-1 and TRBJ2-7; possibly TRBD1 or TRBD2 for D (5 bases each). Germline CDR1 is SGHRS and CDR2 is YFSETQ. The CDR3 is 14 residues long. Trimming pared 0 bases from V and 2 bases from J, leaving 9 bases between. The sequenced CDR3 bases are TGCGCCAGCAGCTTGGCAGGGAGTACCTACGAG. Amino acids: CASSLAGSTYE. The CDR3 in its entirety is CASSLAGSTYEQYF.

This clone was detected many times. The CDR3 sequence: CATSAPSSYNEQFF. CDR3 bases read: TGTGCCACCAGTGCACCCAGCTCCTACAATGAG. The chain recombines TRBV24-1 with TRBJ2-1, with D hard to call. The read halts 3 residues ahead of the CDR3 end, with the missing end drawn from the germline J gene. This CDR3 contains 14 residues. The V end was cut by 5 bases, the J end by 0 bases, with 7 bases between. The germline CDR1 and CDR2 sequences are KGHDR and SFDVKD.

The sample holds many counts of this clone. The CDR3 end lies 3 residues beyond the end of the read and is filled in from the germline J gene. This rearrangement joins TRBV5-1 to TRBJ2-2, with TRBD2 identical over 13 bases. The V gene's germline CDR1 is SGHRS and CDR2 YFSETQ. Losses at the gene ends were 3 bases for V and 4 bases for J; bases not matched to a gene: 3. The length of the CDR3 is 16 residues. The CDR3 bases that were read are TGCGCCAGCAGCTCGGGACTAGCGGGAACCACCGGGGAG. As protein: CASSSGLAGTTGE. The CDR3, in full, reads CASSSGLAGTTGELFF.

As to this clone: The read terminates 3 residues before the CDR3 end, so the remaining end is supplied by the germline J gene. The gene calls are TRBV10-2 and TRBJ2-5; weak D call: TRBD1 (5 bases). Germline V lookup: CDR1 WSHSY, CDR2 SAAADI. Trimming took 10 bases from V and 3 from J, leaving 24 bases between them. The CDR3 runs to 16 residues. This CDR3 is CATTTRAGFNKETQYF. The sequenced CDR3 bases are TGCGCCACAACCACCCGAGCAGGGTTCAACAAAGAGACC.

This clone was picked up many times. Read data end 3 residues before the CDR3 end; the end is taken from the germline J gene. The V and J genes are TRBV5-1 and TRBJ2-5; 9 nucleotides line up with TRBD2. CDR1 and CDR2 (germline): SGHRS, YFSETQ. The trim removed 4 bases at V and 1 base at J, leaving 8 bases unmatched. This CDR3 comprises 16 residues. CDR3 DNA (partial): TGCGCCAGCAGCAGGGGTGGTAGCGGGAGCCAAGAGACC. Translation: CASSRGGSGSQET. The whole CDR3 protein reads CASSRGGSGSQETQYF. Full variable domain (rest looked up from reference TRBV5-1 and TRBJ2-5): KAGVTQTPRYLIKTRGQQVTLSCSPISGHRSVSWYQQTPGQGLQFLFEYFSETQRNKGNFPGRFSGRQFSNSRSEMNVSTLELGDSALYLCASSRGGSGSQETQYFGPGTRLLVL.

There are many counts of this clone. Partial CDR3 DNA: TGTGCCAGCAGCCTAGGACAGGGGGTTGATGAG. This sequence encodes CASSLGQGVDE. In full, the CDR3 reads CASSLGQGVDEQFF. The chain links TRBV28 to TRBJ2-1; 10 nucleotides line up with TRBD1. The missing CDR3 end, 3 residues past where the read stops, is filled in from the germline J gene. Looked up from germline, CDR1 is MDHEN and CDR2 is SYDVKM. Unmatched junction bases numbered 7, after V lost 6 bases and J lost 8 bases. This CDR3 contains 14 residues.

Many counts were recorded for this clone. Read data end 3 residues before the CDR3 end; the end is taken from the germline J gene. The rearrangement links TRBV29-1 to TRBJ1-5; D possibly corresponds to TRBD1 (5 bases). Between the trimmed V and J ends, which lost 7 bases and 6 bases, there was a span of 19 bases. Germline V gives CDR1 SQVTM, CDR2 ANQGSEA. CDR3 size: 14 residues. CDR3 DNA (partial): TGCAGCGCCCTGACGGGGGAAATGGGTCAGCCC. Translated, it gives CSALTGEMGQP. The whole CDR3 region reads CSALTGEMGQPQHF.

In this sample, this clone turned up a few times. The CDR3 end falls 3 residues outside the read, so it is completed with the germline J gene. The chain is built from TRBV7-3 and TRBJ1-1, with TRBD1 identical over 8 bases. After removal of 5 bases from V and 4 bases from J, the junction contained 3 bases not matched to a gene. The germline V gene has CDR1 SGHTA and CDR2 FQGTGA. The length of the CDR3 is 13 residues. The CDR3 bases that were read are TGTGCCAGCAGCGTAGACAGGGGCACTGAA. Its protein is CASSVDRGTE. The full CDR3 reads CASSVDRGTEAFF.

This clone was counted at least ten times. The sequence runs out 3 residues before the end of the CDR3; the remainder is reconstructed from the germline J gene. V usage is TRBV5-1 and J usage is TRBJ2-5; TRBD1 is a possible D gene (5 bases). CDR3 length: 15 residues. The V gene lost 2 bases and the J gene lost 4 bases, with 15 bases spanning the gap. Looked up from germline, CDR1 is SGHRS and CDR2 is YFSETQ. CDR3 DNA (partial): TGCGCCAGCAGCTTAGGACAAATGGTCCGAGAGACC. Encoded protein: CASSLGQMVRET. The whole CDR3 reads CASSLGQMVRETQYF.

This clone was detected many times. The CDR3 spells CASRSGTGSTGELFF. The CDR3 DNA, read in part, is TGTGCCAGTCGTTCCGGGACAGGGTCCACCGGGGAG. The chain carries TRBV19 and TRBJ2-2; 9 bases line up with TRBD1. The read stops 3 residues short of the end of the CDR3; the missing end is completed from the germline J gene. The germline gives CDR1 LNHDA, CDR2 SQIVND (reference sequence). The length of the CDR3 is 15 residues. Losses at the gene ends were 8 bases for V and 4 bases for J; bases not matched to a gene: 8.

In this sample, this clone turned up many times. The CDR3 is cut off 3 residues early in the read; its end comes from the germline J gene. This rearrangement joins TRBV15 to TRBJ1-5, with 8 bases fitting TRBD1. With 4 bases clipped from V and 4 bases from J, the junction kept 3 bases outside the gene matches. Per germline, CDR1 LNHNV and CDR2 YYDKDF (reference sequence). The CDR3 consists of 14 residues. The CDR3 bases that were read are TGTGCCACCAGCAAAGGACAGGGAAATCAGCCC. It specifies CATSKGQGNQP. In full, the CDR3 reads CATSKGQGNQPQHF.

There are many counts of this clone. The read finishes 3 residues shy of the CDR3 end, and the germline J gene is used to complete it. The chain combines TRBV7-9 with TRBJ2-7; D perhaps matches TRBD1 (6 bases). The germline CDR1 and CDR2 sequences are SEHNR and FQNEAQ (reference sequence). V gave up 7 bases and J gave up 0 bases, with 10 bases separating them. The CDR3 length is 13 residues. The DNA read from the CDR3 is TGTGCCAGCATCTCGGACAGCTCCTACGAG. Translation: CASISDSSYE. The complete CDR3 sequence is CASISDSSYEQYF. Complete variable domain (other parts from reference TRBV7-9 and TRBJ2-7): DTGVSQNPRHKITKRGQNVTFRCDPISEHNRLYWYRQTLGQGPEFLTYFQNEAQLEKSRLLSDRFSAERPKGSFSTLEIQRTEQGDSAMYLCASISDSSYEQYFGPGTRLTVT.

At least ten counts were recorded for this clone. CDR3 sequence reads: CAWSKGLAVPEQFF. CDR3 DNA, as far as it was read: TGTGCCTGGAGTAAGGGACTAGCGGTACCTGAG. V and J are TRBV30 and TRBJ2-1; 11 bases map to TRBD2. The CDR3 end falls 3 residues outside the read, so it is completed with the germline J gene. The CDR3 has 14 residues. V shed 2 bases and J 9 bases; nucleotides not matched to a gene: 6. From germline, CDR1 is GTSNPN and CDR2 SVGIG (reference sequence).